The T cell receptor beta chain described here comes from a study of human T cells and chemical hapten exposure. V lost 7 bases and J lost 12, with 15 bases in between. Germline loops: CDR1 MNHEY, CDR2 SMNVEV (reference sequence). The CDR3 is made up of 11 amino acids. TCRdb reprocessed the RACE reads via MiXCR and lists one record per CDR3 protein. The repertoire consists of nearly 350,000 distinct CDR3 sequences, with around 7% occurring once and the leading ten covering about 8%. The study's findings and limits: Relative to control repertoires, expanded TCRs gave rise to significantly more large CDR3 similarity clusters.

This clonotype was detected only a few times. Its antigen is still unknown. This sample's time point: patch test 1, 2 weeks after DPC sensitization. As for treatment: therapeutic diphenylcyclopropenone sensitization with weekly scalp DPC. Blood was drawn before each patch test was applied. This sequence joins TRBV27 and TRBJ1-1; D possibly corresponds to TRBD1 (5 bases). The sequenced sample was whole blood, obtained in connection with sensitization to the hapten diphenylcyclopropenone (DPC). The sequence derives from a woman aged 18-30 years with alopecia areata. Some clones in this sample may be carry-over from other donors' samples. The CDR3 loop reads CASTAGTRSFF. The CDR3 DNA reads TGTGCCAGCACGGCGGGGACTAGGTCTTTCTTT.